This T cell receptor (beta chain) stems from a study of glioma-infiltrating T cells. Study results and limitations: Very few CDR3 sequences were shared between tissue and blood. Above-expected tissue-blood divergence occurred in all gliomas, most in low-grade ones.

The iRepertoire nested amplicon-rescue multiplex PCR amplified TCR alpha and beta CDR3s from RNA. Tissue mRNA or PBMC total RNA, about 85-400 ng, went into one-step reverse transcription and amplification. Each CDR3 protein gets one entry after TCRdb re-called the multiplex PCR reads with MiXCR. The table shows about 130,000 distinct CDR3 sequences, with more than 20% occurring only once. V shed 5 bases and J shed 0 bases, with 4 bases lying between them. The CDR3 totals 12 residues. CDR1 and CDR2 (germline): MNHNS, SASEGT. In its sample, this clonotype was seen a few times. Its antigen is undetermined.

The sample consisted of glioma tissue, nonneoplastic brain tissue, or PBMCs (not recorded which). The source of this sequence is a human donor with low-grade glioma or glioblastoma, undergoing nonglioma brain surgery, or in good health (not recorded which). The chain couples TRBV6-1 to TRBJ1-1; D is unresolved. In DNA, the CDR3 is TGTGCCAGCAGTATGGTGAACACTGAAGCTTTCTTT. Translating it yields CASSMVNTEAFF.